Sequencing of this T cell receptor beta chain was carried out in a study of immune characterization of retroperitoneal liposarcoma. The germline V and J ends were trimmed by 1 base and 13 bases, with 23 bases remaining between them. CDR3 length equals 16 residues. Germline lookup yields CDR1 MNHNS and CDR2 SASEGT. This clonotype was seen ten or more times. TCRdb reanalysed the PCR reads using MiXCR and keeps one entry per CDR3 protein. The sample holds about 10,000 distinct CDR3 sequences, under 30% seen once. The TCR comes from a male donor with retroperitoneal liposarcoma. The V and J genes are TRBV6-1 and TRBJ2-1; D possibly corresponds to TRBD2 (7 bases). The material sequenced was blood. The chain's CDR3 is CASSEVGGGVAETQFF. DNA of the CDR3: TGTGCCAGCAGTGAAGTAGGGGGGGGGGTGGCGGAGACCCAGTTCTTC.